This T cell receptor (beta chain) comes out of a study of graft-versus-host responses after intestinal transplantation. Study context: Transplant recipients had multivisceral, liver-intestinal, or isolated intestinal grafts.

Of note for this clone: As yet, its antigen is unknown.

The method was immunoSEQ multiplex PCR; TCRdb's version includes in-frame clones alone and lacks a portion of them. Of 90,000 to 120,000 clones in the sample, roughly 89% were seen once. Regarding the study as a whole: Peak circulating GvH clone levels tracked with early post-transplant HvG declines. High graft-versus-host to host-versus-graft clonal ratios were seen in allografts of patients with graft-donor T cell macrochimerism. The marrow of recipients harbored GvH clones, and ileum or blood showed some of them first.

This TCR came from a human donor who was the organ donor for an intestinal transplant. This material consisted of unstimulated CD4+ T cells sorted from spleen or lymph node cells, taken before transplant.

CDR3 loop: CASSSFGGYTEAFF. The DNA for the CDR3 is TGTGCCAGCAGCTCTTTTGGGGGATACACTGAAGCTTTCTTT. The chain uses TRBV9 and TRBJ1-1; the D gene is possibly TRBD1 (5 bases). The germline gives CDR1 SGDLS, CDR2 YYNGEE. Trimming took off 4 bases at V and 3 bases at J, with 13 bases between the two ends. The CDR3 length is 14 residues.